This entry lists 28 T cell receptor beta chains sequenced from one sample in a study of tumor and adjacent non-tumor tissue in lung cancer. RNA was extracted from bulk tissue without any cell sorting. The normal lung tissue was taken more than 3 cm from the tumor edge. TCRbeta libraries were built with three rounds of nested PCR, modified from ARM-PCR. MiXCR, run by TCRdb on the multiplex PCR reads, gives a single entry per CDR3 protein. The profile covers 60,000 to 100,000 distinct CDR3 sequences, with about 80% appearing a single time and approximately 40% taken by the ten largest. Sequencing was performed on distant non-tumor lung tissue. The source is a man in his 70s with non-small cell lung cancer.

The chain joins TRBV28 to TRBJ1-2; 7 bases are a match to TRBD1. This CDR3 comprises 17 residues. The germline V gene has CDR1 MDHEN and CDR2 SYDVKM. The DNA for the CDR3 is TGTATCAGCAGTTTTGTTTTAACCGGACAGGCTAACTATGGCTACACCTTC. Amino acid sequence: CISSFVLTGQANYGYTF.

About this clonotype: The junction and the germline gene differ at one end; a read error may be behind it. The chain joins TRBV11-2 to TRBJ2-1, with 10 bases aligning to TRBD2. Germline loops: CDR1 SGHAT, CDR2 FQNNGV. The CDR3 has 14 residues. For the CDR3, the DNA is TGTGCCAGCGGCTTAGCGGGAGGCCCCAATGAGCAGTTCTTC. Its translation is CASGLAGGPNEQFF.

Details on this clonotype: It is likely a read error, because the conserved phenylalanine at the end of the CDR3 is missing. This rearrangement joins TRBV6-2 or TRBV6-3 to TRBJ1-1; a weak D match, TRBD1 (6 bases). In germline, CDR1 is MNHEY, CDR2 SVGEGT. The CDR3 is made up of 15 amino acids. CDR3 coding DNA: TGTGCCAGCAATTTTGGACAGATCGGGAACGCTGAAGCTTTCATT. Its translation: CASNFGQIGNAEAFI.

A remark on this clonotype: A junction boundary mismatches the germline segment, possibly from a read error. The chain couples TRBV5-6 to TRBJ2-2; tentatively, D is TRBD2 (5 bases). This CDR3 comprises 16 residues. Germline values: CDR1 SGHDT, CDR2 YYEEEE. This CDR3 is CTSGFGTGNSGGELFF. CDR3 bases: TGTACCAGCGGCTTTGGAACCGGGAACTCAGGCGGGGAGCTGTTTTTT.

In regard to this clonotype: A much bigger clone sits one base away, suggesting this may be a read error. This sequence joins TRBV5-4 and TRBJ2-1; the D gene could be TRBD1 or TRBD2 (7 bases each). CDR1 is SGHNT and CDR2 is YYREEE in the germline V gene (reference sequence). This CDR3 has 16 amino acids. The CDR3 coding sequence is TGTACCAGCAGCGGGATGGGGGGCAACAACAGGGGTGAGCAGTTCTTC. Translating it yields CTSSGMGGNNRGEQFF.

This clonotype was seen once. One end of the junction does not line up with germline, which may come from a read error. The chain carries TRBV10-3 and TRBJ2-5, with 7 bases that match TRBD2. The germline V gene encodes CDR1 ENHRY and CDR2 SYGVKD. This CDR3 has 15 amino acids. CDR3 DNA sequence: TGTGCCACCAGTGAGTCCGCAGCGGGACCAGAGACCCAGTACTTC. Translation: CATSESAAGPETQYF.

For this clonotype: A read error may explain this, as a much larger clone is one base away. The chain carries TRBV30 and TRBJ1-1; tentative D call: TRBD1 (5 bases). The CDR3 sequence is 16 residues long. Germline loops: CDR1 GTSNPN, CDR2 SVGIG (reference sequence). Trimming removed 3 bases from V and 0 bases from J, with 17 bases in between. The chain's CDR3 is CAWSQGARTLNTEAFF. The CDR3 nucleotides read TGTGCCTGGAGCCAAGGGGCTAGGACACTGAACACTGAAGCTTTCTTT.

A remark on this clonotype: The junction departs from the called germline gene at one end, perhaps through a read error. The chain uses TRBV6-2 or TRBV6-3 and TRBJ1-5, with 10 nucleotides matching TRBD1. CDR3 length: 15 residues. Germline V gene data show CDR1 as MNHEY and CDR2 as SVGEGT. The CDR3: CAGSSDRGRFQPQHF. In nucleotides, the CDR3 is TGTGCCGGCAGTTCCGACAGGGGGCGTTTTCAGCCCCAACATTTT.

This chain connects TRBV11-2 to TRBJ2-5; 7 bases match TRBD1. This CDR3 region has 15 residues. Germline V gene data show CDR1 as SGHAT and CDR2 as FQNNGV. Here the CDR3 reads CVTRPGTVGQETQYF. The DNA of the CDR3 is TGTGTCACCAGACCGGGGACAGTTGGGCAAGAGACCCAGTACTTC.

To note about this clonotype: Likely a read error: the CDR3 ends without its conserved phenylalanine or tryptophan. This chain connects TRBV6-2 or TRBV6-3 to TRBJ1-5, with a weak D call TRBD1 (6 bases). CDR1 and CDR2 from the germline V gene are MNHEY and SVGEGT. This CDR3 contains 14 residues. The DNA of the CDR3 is TGTACCAGGGGCAGGGCGGGGGCGGGGCAGCCCCAGCATCTT. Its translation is CTRGRAGAGQPQHL.

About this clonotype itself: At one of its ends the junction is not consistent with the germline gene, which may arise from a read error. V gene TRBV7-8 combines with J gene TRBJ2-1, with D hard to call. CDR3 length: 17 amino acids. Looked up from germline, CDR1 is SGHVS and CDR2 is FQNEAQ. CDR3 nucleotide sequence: TGTCCCAGCAGCTTAGTTATGGGTCTAGGTGTAGAGAATGAGCAGTTCTTC. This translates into CPSSLVMGLGVENEQFF.

CDR3 bases: TGTGTCCGTAGCGCCAGGGCCGGGGGTTCGTCCTATAATTCACCCCTCCACTTT. This encodes CVRSARAGGSSYNSPLHF. The V gene is TRBV11-2, the J gene TRBJ1-6, with D possibly TRBD1 on 5 matching bases. The CDR3 is 18 amino acids. In germline, CDR1 is SGHAT, CDR2 FQNNGV.

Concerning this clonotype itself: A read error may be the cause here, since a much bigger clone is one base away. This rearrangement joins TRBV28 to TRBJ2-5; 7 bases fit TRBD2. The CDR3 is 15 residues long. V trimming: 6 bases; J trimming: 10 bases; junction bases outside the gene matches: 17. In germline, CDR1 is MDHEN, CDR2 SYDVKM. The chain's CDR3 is CASRIPGTNGSVQYF. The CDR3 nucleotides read TGTGCCAGCAGAATCCCCGGGACTAACGGGAGTGTCCAGTACTTC. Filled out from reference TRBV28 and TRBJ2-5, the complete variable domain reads DVKVTQSSRYLVKRTGEKVFLECVQDMDHENMFWYRQDPGLGLRLIYFSYDVKMKEKGDIPEGYSVSREKKERFSLILESASTNQTSMYLCASRIPGTNGSVQYFGPGTRLLVL.

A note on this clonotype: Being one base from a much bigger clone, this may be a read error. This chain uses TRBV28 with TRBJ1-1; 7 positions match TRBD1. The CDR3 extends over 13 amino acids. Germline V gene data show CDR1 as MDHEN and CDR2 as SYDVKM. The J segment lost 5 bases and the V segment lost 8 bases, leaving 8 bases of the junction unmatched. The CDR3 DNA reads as TGTGCCAGCCTAAGGGCAGGGGGGACTGAAGCTTTCTTT. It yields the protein CASLRAGGTEAFF.

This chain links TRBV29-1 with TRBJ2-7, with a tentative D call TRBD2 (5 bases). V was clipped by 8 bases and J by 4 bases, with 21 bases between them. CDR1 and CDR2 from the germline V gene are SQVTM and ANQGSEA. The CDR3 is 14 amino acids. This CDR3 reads CSPQGSGLNYEQYF. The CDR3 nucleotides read TGCAGCCCCCAAGGATCGGGATTAAATTACGAGCAGTACTTC.

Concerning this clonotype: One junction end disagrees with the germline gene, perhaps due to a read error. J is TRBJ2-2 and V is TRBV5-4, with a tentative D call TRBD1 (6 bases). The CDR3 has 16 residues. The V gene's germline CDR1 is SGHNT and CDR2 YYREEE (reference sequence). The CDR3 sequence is CTSSLWTDHNTGELFF. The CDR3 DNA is TGTACCAGCAGCCTTTGGACAGACCATAACACCGGGGAGCTGTTTTTT.

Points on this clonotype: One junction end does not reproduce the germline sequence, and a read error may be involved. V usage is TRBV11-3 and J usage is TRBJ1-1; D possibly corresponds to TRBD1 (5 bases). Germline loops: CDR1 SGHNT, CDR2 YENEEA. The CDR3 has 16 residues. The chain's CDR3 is CGSSFRDRTLKNEAFF. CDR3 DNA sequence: TGTGGCAGCAGCTTCCGTGACAGAACTCTGAAAAATGAAGCTTTCTTT.

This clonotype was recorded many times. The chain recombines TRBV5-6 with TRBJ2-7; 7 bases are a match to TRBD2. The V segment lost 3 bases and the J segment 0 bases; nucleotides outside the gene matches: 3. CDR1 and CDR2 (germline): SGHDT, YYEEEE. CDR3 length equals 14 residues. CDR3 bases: TGTGCCAGCAGCTGGGGGGGGTCCTCCTACGAGCAGTACTTC. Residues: CASSWGGSSYEQYF.

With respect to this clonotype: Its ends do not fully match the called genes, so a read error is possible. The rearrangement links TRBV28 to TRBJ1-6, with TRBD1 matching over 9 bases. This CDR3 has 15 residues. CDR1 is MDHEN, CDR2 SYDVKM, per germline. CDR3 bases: TGTGCCAGCACTTCGGAACAGGGGGCTGGATCACCCTTCCACTTT. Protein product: CASTSEQGAGSPFHF.

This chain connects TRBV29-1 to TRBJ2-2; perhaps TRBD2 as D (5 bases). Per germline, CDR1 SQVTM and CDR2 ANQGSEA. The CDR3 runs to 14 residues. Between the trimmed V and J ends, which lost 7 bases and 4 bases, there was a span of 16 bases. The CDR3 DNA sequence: TGCAGCGCATTAAGGACTGGCTTCACCGGGGAGCTGTTTTTT. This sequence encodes CSALRTGFTGELFF.

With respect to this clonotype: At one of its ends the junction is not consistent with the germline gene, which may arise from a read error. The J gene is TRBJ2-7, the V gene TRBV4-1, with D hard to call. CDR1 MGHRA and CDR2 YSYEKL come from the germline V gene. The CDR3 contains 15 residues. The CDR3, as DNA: TGCGCCAGCAGCCCTGGACCCAGCGAGGAGTACGAGCAATACTTC. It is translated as CASSPGPSEEYEQYF.

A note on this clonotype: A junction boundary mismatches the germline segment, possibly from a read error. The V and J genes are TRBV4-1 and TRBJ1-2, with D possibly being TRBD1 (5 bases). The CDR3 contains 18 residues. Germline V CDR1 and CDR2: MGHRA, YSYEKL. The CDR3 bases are TGCGCCAGCAGCCAAGAGGGACGGACGGCCTCGTGGGACTATGCCTACACCTTT. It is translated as CASSQEGRTASWDYAYTF.

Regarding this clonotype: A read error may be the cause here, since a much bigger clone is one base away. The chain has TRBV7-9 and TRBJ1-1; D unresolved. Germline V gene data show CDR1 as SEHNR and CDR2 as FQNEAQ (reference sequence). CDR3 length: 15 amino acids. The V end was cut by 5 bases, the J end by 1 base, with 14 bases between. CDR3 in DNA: TGTGCCAGCAGCATCGTAGTACAGTGGAACACTGAAGCTTTCTTT. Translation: CASSIVVQWNTEAFF.

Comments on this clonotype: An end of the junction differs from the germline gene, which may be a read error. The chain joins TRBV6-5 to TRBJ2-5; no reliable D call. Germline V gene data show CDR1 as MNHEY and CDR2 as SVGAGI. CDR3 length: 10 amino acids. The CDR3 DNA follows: TGTGCCAGTAGGAAAGAGACCCGGTACTTC. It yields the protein CASRKETRYF.

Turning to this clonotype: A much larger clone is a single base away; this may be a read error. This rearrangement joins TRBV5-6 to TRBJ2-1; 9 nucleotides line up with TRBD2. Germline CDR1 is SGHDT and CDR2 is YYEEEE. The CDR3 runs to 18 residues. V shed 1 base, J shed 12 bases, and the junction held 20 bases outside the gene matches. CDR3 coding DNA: TGTGCCAGCAGCTTGCTTTCAGGGACTAGCAGGAGTTTGGATGGGCAGTTCTTC. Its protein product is CASSLLSGTSRSLDGQFF.

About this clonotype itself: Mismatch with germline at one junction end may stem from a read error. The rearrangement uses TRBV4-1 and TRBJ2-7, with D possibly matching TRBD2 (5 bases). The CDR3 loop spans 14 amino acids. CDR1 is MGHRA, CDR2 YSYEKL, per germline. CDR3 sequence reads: CAISLGDRSYEQYF. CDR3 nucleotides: TGCGCCATCAGCCTGGGAGACCGCTCCTACGAGCAGTACTTC.

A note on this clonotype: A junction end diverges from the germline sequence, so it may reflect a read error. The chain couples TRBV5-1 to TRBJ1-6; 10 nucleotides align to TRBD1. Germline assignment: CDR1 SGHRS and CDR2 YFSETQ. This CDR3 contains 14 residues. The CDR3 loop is CACSAGQGDSPLHF. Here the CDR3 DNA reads TGCGCCTGCAGCGCCGGACAGGGGGATTCACCCCTCCACTTT.

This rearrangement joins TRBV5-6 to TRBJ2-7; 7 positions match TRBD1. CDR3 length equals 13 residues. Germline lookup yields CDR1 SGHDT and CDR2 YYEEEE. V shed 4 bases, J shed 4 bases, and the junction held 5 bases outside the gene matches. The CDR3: CASSRGQSYEQYF. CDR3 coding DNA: TGTGCCAGCAGCAGGGGACAGTCGTACGAGCAGTACTTC.